This TCR beta chain was sequenced in a study of blood T cell repertoires in COVID-19. Across the whole study: Spain, Italy and the United States supplied samples that represented acute and convalescent COVID-19. The cDNA or gDNA used as material had been derived from T cells, B-cell-depleted T cells, or PBMCs.

CDR1 and CDR2 (germline): SGHRS, YFSETQ. V shed 1 base, J shed 0 bases, and the junction held 6 bases outside the gene matches. The CDR3 spans 17 residues. Methods used by the authors: Scientists estimated how many nucleated cells there were by amplifying reference gene primers. Clones were read by immunoSEQ multiplex PCR, and TCRdb kept only the in-frame ones, dropping some. For V, J and clone size, that table is used; D and trimming come from the DNA. The table records over 110,000 clones, approximately 80% of them present only once. The V and J genes are TRBV5-1 and TRBJ2-2; 7 bases fit TRBD1. The clonotype was recovered from a man in his sixties with active or convalescent COVID-19. The sample was peripheral blood. CDR3 bases: TGCGCCAGCAGCTTGAGACAGGGTAGGGCGAACACCGGGGAGCTGTTTTTT. It yields the protein CASSLRQGRANTGELFF.